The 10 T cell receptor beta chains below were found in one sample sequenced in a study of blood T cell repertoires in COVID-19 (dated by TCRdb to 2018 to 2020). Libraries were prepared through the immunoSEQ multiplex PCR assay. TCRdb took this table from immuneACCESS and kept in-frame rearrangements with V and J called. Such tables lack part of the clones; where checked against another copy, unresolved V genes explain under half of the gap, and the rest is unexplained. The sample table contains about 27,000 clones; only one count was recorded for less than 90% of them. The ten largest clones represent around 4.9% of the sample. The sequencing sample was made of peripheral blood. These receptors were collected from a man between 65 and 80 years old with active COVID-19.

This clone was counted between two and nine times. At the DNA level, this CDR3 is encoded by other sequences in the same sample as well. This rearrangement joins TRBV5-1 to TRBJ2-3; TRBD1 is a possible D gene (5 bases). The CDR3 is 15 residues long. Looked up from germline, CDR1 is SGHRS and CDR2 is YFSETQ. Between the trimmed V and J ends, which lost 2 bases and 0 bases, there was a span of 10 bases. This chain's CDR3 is CASSFKGSSTDTQYF. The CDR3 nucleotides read TGCGCCAGCAGCTTCAAGGGGTCAAGCACAGATACGCAGTATTTT.

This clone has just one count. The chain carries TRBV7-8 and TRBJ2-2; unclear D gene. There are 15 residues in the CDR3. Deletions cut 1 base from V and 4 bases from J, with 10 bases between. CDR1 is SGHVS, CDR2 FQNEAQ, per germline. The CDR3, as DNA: TGTGCCAGCAGCTTAGTCTCCACCGGCACCGGGGAGCTGTTTTTT. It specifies CASSLVSTGTGELFF.

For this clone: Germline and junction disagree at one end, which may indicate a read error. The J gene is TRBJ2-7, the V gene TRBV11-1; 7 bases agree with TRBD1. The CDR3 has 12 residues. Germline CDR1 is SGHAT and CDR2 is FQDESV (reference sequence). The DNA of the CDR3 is TGTGCCAGCAGCGCCCCCCGGGACAGAAATCCATTC. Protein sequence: CASSAPRDRNPF.

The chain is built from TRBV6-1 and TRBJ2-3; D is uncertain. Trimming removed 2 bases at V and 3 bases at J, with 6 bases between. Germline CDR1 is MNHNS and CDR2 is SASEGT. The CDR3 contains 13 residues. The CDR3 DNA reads TGTGCCAGCAGTGAATCCAATACAGATACGCAGTATTTT. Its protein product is CASSESNTDTQYF.

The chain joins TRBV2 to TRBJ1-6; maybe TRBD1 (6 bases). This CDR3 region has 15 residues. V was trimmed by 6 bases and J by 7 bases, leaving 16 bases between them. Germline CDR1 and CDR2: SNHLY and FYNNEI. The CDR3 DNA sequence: TGTGCCAGCAGAACCGGGGACACCGCAAATTCACCCCTCCACTTT. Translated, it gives CASRTGDTANSPLHF.

The CDR3 coding sequence is TGTGCCAGCAGCCCAGCGGGGAGCAATCAGCCCCAGCATTTT. This gives the protein CASSPAGSNQPQHF. This rearrangement joins TRBV27 to TRBJ1-5; D is uncertain. Germline V CDR1 and CDR2: MNHEY, SMNVEV (reference sequence). This CDR3 has 14 amino acids. V was trimmed by 6 bases and J by 1 base, leaving 10 bases between them.

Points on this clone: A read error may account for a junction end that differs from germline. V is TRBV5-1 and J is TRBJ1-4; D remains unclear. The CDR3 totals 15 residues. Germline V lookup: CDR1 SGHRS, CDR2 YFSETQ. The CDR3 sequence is CASRLDASTNEKLFF. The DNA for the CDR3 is TGCGCCAGCAGGTTGGACGCGTCAACTAATGAAAAACTGTTTTTT.

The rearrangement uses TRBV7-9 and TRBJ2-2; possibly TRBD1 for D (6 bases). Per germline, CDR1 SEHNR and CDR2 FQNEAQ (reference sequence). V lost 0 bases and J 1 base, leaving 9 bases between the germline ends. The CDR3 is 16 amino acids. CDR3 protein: CASSLAGAGNTGELFF. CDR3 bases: TGTGCCAGCAGCTTAGCGGGGGCAGGGAACACCGGGGAGCTGTTTTTT.

CDR3 protein: CASSFGQGYEQYF. The CDR3 coding sequence is TGTGCCAGCAGCTTTGGACAGGGCTACGAGCAGTACTTC. The V and J genes are TRBV11-3 and TRBJ2-7; TRBD1 matches 8 bases. This CDR3 spans 13 amino acids. V shed 3 bases, J shed 3 bases, and the junction held 1 base outside the gene matches. Germline assignment: CDR1 SGHNT and CDR2 YENEEA.

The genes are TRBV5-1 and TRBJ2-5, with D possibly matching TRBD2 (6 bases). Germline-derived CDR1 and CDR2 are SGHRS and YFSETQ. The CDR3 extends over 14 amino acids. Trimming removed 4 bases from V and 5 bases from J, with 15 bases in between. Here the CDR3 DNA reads TGCGCCAGCAGCGGCTTAAGAGGAGGGGAGACCCAGTACTTC. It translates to CASSGLRGGETQYF.